Only a few counts were recorded for the clone carrying this TCR beta chain. Its matching antigen is unknown. A second PCR, run for roughly 7 to 11 cycles, used a sample-barcoded 5' primer plus a J-beta primer mix. Each cDNA molecule was tagged by a template-switch adaptor with 12 random nucleotides. TCRdb reprocessed the 5' RACE reads with MiXCR, giving one entry per CDR3 protein. This repertoire shows about 1 million distinct CDR3 sequences, around 27% found once; its top ten account for around 0.75%. The data originate from a study of blood T cells in healthy people across ages. Regarding the study as a whole: The CMV status of each donor remained undetermined, and this could have confounded shifts in expanded clonotypes.

V lost 9 bases to trimming and J lost 13 bases, with 22 bases between them. The CDR3 is made up of 13 amino acids. Germline V CDR1 and CDR2: SEHNR, FQNEAQ (reference sequence). This sample was shared with a second study, whose subject was T cells of mothers and their children. That paper notes: When the second PCR was run, its M1S primer added sample barcodes and 2-4 random nucleotides. It was found that thymic selection shapes TCR recombination output similarly in related and unrelated pairs.

What was sequenced was blood. This sequence originates from a girl aged 2-9 years in good health. The chain is built from TRBV7-9 and TRBJ2-1; possible D gene TRBD2, 5 bases. This CDR3 is CASRSRADAEQFF. The CDR3 DNA is TGTGCCAGTCGTTCGAGGGCCGACGCTGAACAGTTCTTC. The full variable domain, in which reference TRBV7-9 and TRBJ2-1 provide the parts outside the CDR3, is DTGVSQNPRHKITKRGQNVTFRCDPISEHNRLYWYRQTLGQGPEFLTYFQNEAQLEKSRLLSDRFSAERPKGSFSTLEIQRTEQGDSAMYLCASRSRADAEQFFGPGTRLTVL.